This TCR beta chain derives from a study of regulatory T cells in long-lasting Graves disease. About the research overall: To qualify as persistent, Graves' disease required over 5 years of antithyroid drugs with positive TSH receptor antibodies.

The V gene's germline CDR1 is SEHNR and CDR2 FQNEAQ (reference sequence). V lost 5 bases and J lost 1; bases outside the gene matches: 4. CDR3 length: 14 residues. The table lists this clonotype with many counts. Its antigen is not known. Both iRepertoire HTBI primers and Arm-PCR of CDR3 regions were used to build the TCR beta libraries. Per the original data handling: Looking across samples, the authors found roughly 58 TRBV and 13 to 15 TRBJ segments. Using its own MiXCR run on the multiplex PCR reads, TCRdb lists one record per CDR3 protein. The V and J calls were determined by TCRdb, not by the authors. The table includes roughly 400,000 distinct CDR3 sequences, around 20% detected once. Study results and caveats: The sample size was small, and this may have reduced accuracy. Persistent Graves' cases showed lower TCR diversity than newly diagnosed cases.

Time point noted: persistent/refractory GD, antithyroid drugs over 5 years with positive TRAb. RNA extracted from PBMCs served as the sequencing template. This receptor was taken from a female donor with Graves disease. This sample comprised peripheral blood mononuclear cells (PBMCs), obtained when the disease was refractory, from a patient treated with antithyroid drugs. The J gene is TRBJ1-1, the V gene TRBV7-9; 7 nucleotides agree with TRBD1. This CDR3 is CASSPRGENTEAFF. The CDR3 nucleotides are TGTGCCAGCAGCCCCAGGGGGGAGAACACTGAAGCTTTCTTT.